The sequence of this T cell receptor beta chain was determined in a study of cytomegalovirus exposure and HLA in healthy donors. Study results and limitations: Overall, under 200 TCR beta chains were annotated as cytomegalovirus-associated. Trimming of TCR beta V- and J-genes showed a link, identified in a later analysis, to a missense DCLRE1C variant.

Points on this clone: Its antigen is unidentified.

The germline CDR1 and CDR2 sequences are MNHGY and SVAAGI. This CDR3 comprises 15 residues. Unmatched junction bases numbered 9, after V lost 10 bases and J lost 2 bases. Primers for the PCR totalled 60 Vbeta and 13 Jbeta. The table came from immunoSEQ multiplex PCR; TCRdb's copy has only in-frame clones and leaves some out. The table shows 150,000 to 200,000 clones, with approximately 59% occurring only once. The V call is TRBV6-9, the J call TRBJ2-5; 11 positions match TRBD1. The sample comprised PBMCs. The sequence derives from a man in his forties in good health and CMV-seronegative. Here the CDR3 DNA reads TGTGCCAACCCGCCCGGGACAGGGGGGCAAGAGACCCAGTACTTC. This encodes CANPPGTGGQETQYF.